This paragraph covers one T cell receptor beta chain sequence. The antigen is undetermined. Trimming removed 4 bases from V and 2 bases from J; junction bases left unmatched: 2. Germline CDR1 reads SGDLS; CDR2 reads YYNGEE. The CDR3 is 14 amino acids. This record belongs to a study of T cell responses to AZD1222 COVID-19 vaccine. Notes on the study in general: Clonal diversity was possibly underestimated, and the donors were mostly white British, with more females.

Using immunoSEQ multiplex PCR, the repertoire was profiled, and TCRdb retains in-frame clones only, with some absent. The data show 85,000 to 130,000 clones, roughly 88% seen once. The rearrangement joins TRBV9 to TRBJ1-2, with 10 bases lining up with TRBD1. The sample was peripheral blood, taken on day 0 of AZD1222 vaccination. This receptor was taken from an adult in good health. The CDR3 sequence is CASSKGQGNYGYTF. CDR3 DNA: TGTGCCAGCAGCAAGGGACAGGGGAACTATGGCTACACCTTC.